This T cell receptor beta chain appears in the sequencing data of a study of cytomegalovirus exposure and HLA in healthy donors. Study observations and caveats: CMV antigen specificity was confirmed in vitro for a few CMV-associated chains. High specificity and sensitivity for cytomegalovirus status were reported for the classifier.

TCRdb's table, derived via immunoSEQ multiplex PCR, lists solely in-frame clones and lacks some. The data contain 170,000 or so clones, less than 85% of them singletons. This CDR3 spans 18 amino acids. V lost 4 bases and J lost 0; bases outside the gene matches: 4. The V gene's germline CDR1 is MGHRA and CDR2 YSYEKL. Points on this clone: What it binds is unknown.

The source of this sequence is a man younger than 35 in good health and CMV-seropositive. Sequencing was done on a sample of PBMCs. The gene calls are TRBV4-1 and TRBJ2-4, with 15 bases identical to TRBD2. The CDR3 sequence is CASSPGLAGGIAKNIQYF. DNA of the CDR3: TGCGCCAGCAGCCCCGGACTAGCGGGGGGGATAGCCAAAAACATTCAGTACTTC.